This TCR beta chain was found in a study of response to subunit inactivated influenza vaccine. Study conclusions and caveats: Few additional T cells are recruited per seasonal influenza vaccination, authors suggested.

This clonotype turned up a few times. Its antigen remains unidentified. V lost 0 bases and J lost 4, with 11 bases in between. The CDR3 extends over 14 amino acids. Germline values: CDR1 SGHDT, CDR2 YYEEEE. Via MiXCR, TCRdb re-called the RT-PCR reads, giving one row per CDR3 protein. This sample has almost 600,000 distinct CDR3 sequences, with about 15% found just once. This clonotype was obtained from a man aged 50-60 years who received an inactivated influenza vaccine. This material consisted of PBMCs from blood, taken approximately 12 days after vaccination. J is TRBJ2-7 and V is TRBV5-6, with a weak D call TRBD1 (5 bases). The chain's CDR3 is CASSLDQGGYEQYF. The CDR3 DNA reads as TGTGCCAGCAGCTTGGATCAGGGTGGTTACGAGCAGTACTTC. The variable domain in full, with the rest retrieved from reference TRBV5-6 and TRBJ2-7, is DAGVTQSPTHLIKTRGQQVTLRCSPKSGHDTVSWYQQALGQGPQFIFQYYEEEERQRGNFPDRFSGHQFPNYSSELNVNALLLGDSALYLCASSLDQGGYEQYFGPGTRLTVT.